Below are 5 T cell receptor delta chains sequenced from a single sample in a study of DNA immune sequencing with unique molecular identifiers. Primers for all 8 TRDV and 4 TRDJ genes amplified genomic DNA in 32-plex. In around 3 barcoding PCR cycles, molecules received a 12-nucleotide UMI, then adapter PCR followed. TCRdb reanalysed the multiplex PCR reads with CATT. The sample lists fewer than 2,000 delta-chain clones; 6.2% were seen once. Sequenced material: gamma-delta T cells from buffy coat blood. These receptors originate from a human donor in good health.

To note about this clone: The protein that TCRdb holds for this DNA derives from a much larger clone and differs from the translated DNA at residue 5, which likely indicates a read error; the protein shown here is translated from the DNA. V and J are TRDV2 and TRDJ1; the D gene is possibly TRDD3 (6 bases). The CDR3 runs 17 residues. Germline lookup yields CDR1 GEAIGNYY and CDR2 EKD. The germline V and J ends were trimmed by 1 base and 0 bases, with 17 bases remaining between them. The CDR3, as DNA: TGTGCCTGTGACACGATCGGGGATCCTCAGAACACCGATAAACTCATCTTT. This translates into CACDTIGDPQNTDKLIF.

This clone came up a few times. The protein in TCRdb stems from a much larger clone and differs at residue 11 from this DNA's translation, likely a read error; here the protein is translated from the DNA. The V call is TRDV2, the J call TRDJ1, with D unclear. The V end lost 6 bases, the J end lost 7 bases, and 23 bases lay between the germline ends. The germline CDR1 and CDR2 sequences are GEAIGNYY and EKD. CDR3 length: 15 amino acids. The CDR3 here is CACLVSRTRAVKLIF. The CDR3 region has the DNA TGTGCCTGTTTGGTATCCCGTACGAGGGCCGTTAAACTCATCTTT.

This clone is categorized as medium-sized (0.01 to 0.1%). The chain is built from TRDV2 and TRDJ1; TRDD3 matches at 12 bases. V was clipped by 0 bases and J by 2 bases; unmatched bases: 3. Germline CDR1 is GEAIGNYY and CDR2 is EKD. The CDR3 extends over 16 amino acids. The CDR3 region is CACDTLLGDTTDKLIF. The CDR3 nucleotides read TGTGCCTGTGACACCTTACTGGGGGATACAACCGATAAACTCATCTTT.

This clone was seen more than once but under ten times. Here the J gene is TRDJ1 and the V gene is not called; the table names TRDD3, a call not compared with the DNA. The CDR3 extends over 21 amino acids. Here the CDR3 DNA reads TGTGCCTGTGACACCGTAAGACCCGGGGACGCGACCCCCGAGTTCAGCGATAAACTCATCTTT. Residues: CACDTVRPGDATPEFSDKLIF.

This clone has just a few counts. For this DNA, TCRdb reports the protein of a much larger clone, which diverges at residue 25, most likely from a read error; the protein presented here is translated directly from the DNA. The V call is TRDV1, the J call TRDJ2, with TRDD3 matching over 13 bases. No J gene was available from TCRdb, and it was assigned here by a germline match of the DNA. This CDR3 region has 26 residues. The V segment lost 2 bases and the J segment 12 bases; nucleotides outside the gene matches: 39. Germline V gives CDR1 TSWWSYY, CDR2 QGS. The CDR3 here is CALGESAPYHPPHWGIRGIPLDKLFF. The CDR3 region has the DNA TGTGCTCTTGGGGAATCGGCCCCCTACCACCCCCCTCACTGGGGGATACGCGGCATACCTCTCGATAAACTCTTCTTT.